One and the same sample provided the 19 T cell receptor beta chains below, sequenced in a study of blood T cell repertoires in COVID-19. Profiling relied on immunoSEQ multiplex PCR, and the TCRdb table lists in-frame clones only, not all of them. Of about 90,000 clones in the sample, approximately 90% were seen once. Sequences were obtained from peripheral blood. The origin of the receptors is a man in his fifties with acute or convalescent COVID-19.

This clone was seen once. The chain couples TRBV4-1 to TRBJ1-1; D unclear. The V gene lost 2 bases and the J gene lost 1 base, with 11 bases spanning the gap. Germline V gives CDR1 MGHRA, CDR2 YSYEKL. The CDR3 contains 15 residues. CDR3 loop: CASSQILQPNTEAFF. CDR3 nucleotide sequence: TGCGCCAGCAGCCAAATCTTACAGCCGAACACTGAAGCTTTCTTT.

V and J are TRBV9 and TRBJ2-5; tentative D call: TRBD2 (5 bases). CDR3 length: 11 residues. Germline loops: CDR1 SGDLS, CDR2 YYNGEE. V was clipped by 4 bases and J by 5 bases, with 6 bases between them. CDR3 in DNA: TGTGCCAGCAGCCCGGGGGAGACCCAGTACTTC. Its translation is CASSPGETQYF.

The chain's CDR3 is CASSADSTSGSGYTF. The CDR3 DNA follows: TGTGCCAGTAGTGCCGACAGTACCTCGGGTTCGGGCTACACCTTC. This chain links TRBV19 with TRBJ1-2, with TRBD1 as a possible D gene (5 bases). Trimming removed 5 bases from V and 8 bases from J, with 21 bases in between. CDR1 and CDR2 (germline): LNHDA, SQIVND (reference sequence). The CDR3 spans 15 residues. Full variable domain (remainder filled in from reference TRBV19 and TRBJ1-2): DGGITQSPKYLFRKEGQNVTLSCEQNLNHDAMYWYRQDPGQGLRLIYYSQIVNDFQKGDIAEGYSVSREKKESFPLTVTSAQKNPTAFYLCASSADSTSGSGYTFGSGTRLTVV.

The V call is TRBV7-2, the J call TRBJ2-7; a possible D gene is TRBD2 (5 bases). V gave up 2 bases and J gave up 0 bases, with 11 bases separating them. Germline CDR1 and CDR2: SGHTA and FQGNSA. The CDR3 length is 15 residues. The CDR3 loop is CASSLILASSYEQYF. The CDR3 bases are TGTGCCAGCAGCTTAATCCTAGCTTCCTCCTACGAGCAGTACTTC.

This chain links TRBV5-1 with TRBJ1-1, with 7 positions matching TRBD1. Germline CDR1 and CDR2: SGHRS and YFSETQ. The ends lost 6 bases at V and 4 bases at J; junction bases unmatched: 9. CDR3 length equals 14 residues. The DNA of the CDR3 is TGCGCCAGCACCCGGGACAGTCCGACCACTGAAGCTTTCTTT. Protein sequence: CASTRDSPTTEAFF.

The DNA of the CDR3 is TGTGCCATGCGGGACAGGGGGCCTAACACTGAAGCTTTCTTT. Translated: CAMRDRGPNTEAFF. The chain employs TRBV10-3 and TRBJ1-1; 12 bases fit TRBD1. Germline assignment: CDR1 ENHRY and CDR2 SYGVKD. The V gene end was trimmed by 9 bases and the J gene end by 2 bases; junction bases not matched to a gene: 4. The CDR3 length is 14 residues.

The chain uses TRBV5-1 and TRBJ1-1, with 10 positions matching TRBD1. There are 14 residues in the CDR3. CDR1 is SGHRS, CDR2 YFSETQ, per germline. V was clipped by 3 bases and J by 4 bases; unmatched bases: 3. CDR3 sequence reads: CASSWTGGGTEAFF. Here the CDR3 DNA reads TGCGCCAGCAGCTGGACAGGGGGTGGCACTGAAGCTTTCTTT.

The chain carries TRBV19 and TRBJ2-1, with 10 bases aligning to TRBD2. Germline loops: CDR1 LNHDA, CDR2 SQIVND (reference sequence). The CDR3 extends over 14 amino acids. Losses at the gene ends were 6 bases for V and 7 bases for J; bases not matched to a gene: 6. CDR3 DNA: TGTGCCAGTAGACCACTAGCGGGGTTGAATGAGCAGTTCTTC. It codes for CASRPLAGLNEQFF.

This clone was seen once. This rearrangement joins TRBV30 to TRBJ1-2; the match to TRBD1 covers 12 bases. The CDR3 extends over 16 amino acids. The V segment lost 4 bases and the J segment 4 bases; nucleotides outside the gene matches: 10. Germline CDR1 reads GTSNPN; CDR2 reads SVGIG (reference sequence). The CDR3: CAWTRDRGLAGYGYTF. The CDR3 DNA reads as TGTGCCTGGACCCGGGACAGGGGGCTTGCTGGCTATGGCTACACCTTC.

The genes are TRBV28 and TRBJ2-4, with D perhaps TRBD2 (6 bases). Looked up from germline, CDR1 is MDHEN and CDR2 is SYDVKM. The length of the CDR3 is 17 residues. Trimming removed 6 bases from V and 0 bases from J, with 18 bases in between. The CDR3 spells CASSTIGEDLAKNIQYF. CDR3 nucleotide sequence: TGTGCCAGCAGCACGATCGGGGAGGACCTAGCCAAAAACATTCAGTACTTC.

The chain carries TRBV7-2 and TRBJ2-5, with 9 bases aligning to TRBD2. Trimming cost V 4 bases and J 4 bases; bases outside gene matches: 7. The CDR3 spans 15 residues. Germline values: CDR1 SGHTA, CDR2 FQGNSA. CDR3 bases: TGTGCCAGCAGCTCGAGGACTAGCGTAGGAGAGACCCAGTACTTC. Protein sequence: CASSSRTSVGETQYF.

The chain links TRBV9 to TRBJ2-7; a weak D match, TRBD1 (6 bases). In germline, CDR1 is SGDLS, CDR2 YYNGEE. The V and J ends lost 3 bases and 1 base respectively, with 11 bases between them. This CDR3 region has 14 residues. The CDR3 DNA reads as TGTGCCAGCAGCGGGACAGCCAAGTCCTACGAGCAGTACTTC. Translation gives CASSGTAKSYEQYF.

This sequence joins TRBV12-3 or TRBV12-4 and TRBJ1-2; perhaps TRBD1 as D (5 bases). The CDR3 has 13 residues. V gave up 7 bases and J gave up 8 bases, with 17 bases separating them. The CDR3 DNA reads as TGTGCCAGCACCCTTGGGGGGGTAGGCGGCTACACCTTC. This codes for CASTLGGVGGYTF.

V gene TRBV25-1 combines with J gene TRBJ2-5, with 11 bases that match TRBD2. V trimming: 7 bases; J trimming: 5 bases; junction bases outside the gene matches: 9. Looked up from germline, CDR1 is MGHDK and CDR2 is SYGVNS. The CDR3 has 15 amino acids. The CDR3, as DNA: TGTGCCAGCATGCTAGCGGGAGGCACCGGTGAGACCCAGTACTTC. It codes for CASMLAGGTGETQYF.

The chain recombines TRBV6-5 with TRBJ1-1; TRBD1 matches at 7 bases. The V gene's germline CDR1 is MNHEY and CDR2 SVGAGI. With 0 bases clipped from V and 5 bases from J, the junction kept 9 bases outside the gene matches. CDR3 length: 16 residues. The CDR3 loop reads CASSYSRRQGGTEAFF. CDR3 coding DNA: TGTGCCAGCAGTTACTCGAGGCGACAGGGTGGGACTGAAGCTTTCTTT.

The gene calls are TRBV6-6 and TRBJ1-2; D unresolved. The ends were cut back, 1 base at V and 0 bases at J, with 9 bases in the middle. The CDR3 consists of 15 residues. Germline values: CDR1 MNHNY, CDR2 SVGAGI (reference sequence). As DNA, the CDR3 is TGTGCCAGCAGTTACTTAACGGGAGCTAACTATGGCTACACCTTC. It encodes CASSYLTGANYGYTF.

V and J are TRBV4-3 and TRBJ1-1, with a tentative D call TRBD1 (5 bases). The CDR3 is 16 amino acids. With 0 bases removed from V and 3 bases from J, the gap between germline ends came to 14 bases. Germline V gives CDR1 LGHNA, CDR2 YSLEER. The CDR3 loop is CASSQDGGGFYTEAFF. The CDR3, as DNA: TGCGCCAGCAGCCAAGATGGGGGAGGATTTTACACTGAAGCTTTCTTT.

The J gene is TRBJ1-2, the V gene TRBV19; tentative D call: TRBD1 (6 bases). CDR1 and CDR2 (germline): LNHDA, SQIVND (reference sequence). The V end was cut by 4 bases, the J end by 7 bases, with 16 bases between. The CDR3 extends over 14 amino acids. The CDR3: CASSNGQYLSGYTF. The CDR3 DNA follows: TGTGCCAGTAGTAACGGACAGTATTTGAGTGGCTACACCTTC.

The V and J genes are TRBV30 and TRBJ1-1, with D hard to call. Trimming pared 2 bases from V and 1 base from J, leaving 5 bases between. CDR1 is GTSNPN, CDR2 SVGIG, per germline (reference sequence). The CDR3 runs 12 residues. The chain's CDR3 is CAWSRRNTEAFF. For the CDR3, the DNA is TGTGCCTGGAGTCGTAGGAACACTGAAGCTTTCTTT.